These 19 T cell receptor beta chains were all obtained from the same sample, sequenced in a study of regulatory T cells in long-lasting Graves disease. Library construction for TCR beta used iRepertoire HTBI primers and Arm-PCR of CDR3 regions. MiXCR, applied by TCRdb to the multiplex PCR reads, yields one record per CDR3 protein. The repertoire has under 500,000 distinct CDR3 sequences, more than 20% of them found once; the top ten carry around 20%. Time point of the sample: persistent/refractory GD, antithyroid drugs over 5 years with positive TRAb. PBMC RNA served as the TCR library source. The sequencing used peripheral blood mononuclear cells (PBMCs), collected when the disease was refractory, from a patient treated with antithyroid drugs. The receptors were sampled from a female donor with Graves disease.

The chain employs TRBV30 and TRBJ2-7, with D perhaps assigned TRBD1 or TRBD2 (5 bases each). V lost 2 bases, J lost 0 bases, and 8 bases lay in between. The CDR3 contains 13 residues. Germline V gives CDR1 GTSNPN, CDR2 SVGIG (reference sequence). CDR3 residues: CAWSKGTSYEQYF. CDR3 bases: TGTGCCTGGAGTAAAGGGACCTCCTACGAGCAGTACTTC.

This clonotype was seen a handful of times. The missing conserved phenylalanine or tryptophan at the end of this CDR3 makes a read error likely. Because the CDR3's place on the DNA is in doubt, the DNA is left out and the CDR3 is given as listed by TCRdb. This chain's CDR3 is CASSYSTGDRGPR. This chain uses TRBV6-5 with TRBJ1-6; the table names TRBD1, a call not compared with the DNA. Germline assignment: CDR1 MNHEY and CDR2 SVGAGI. 13 amino acids form the CDR3, both terminal residues included.

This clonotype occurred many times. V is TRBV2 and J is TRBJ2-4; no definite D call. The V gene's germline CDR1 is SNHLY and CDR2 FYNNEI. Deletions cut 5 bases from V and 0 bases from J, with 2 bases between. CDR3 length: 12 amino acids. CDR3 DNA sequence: TGTGCCAGCAGTATAGCCAAAAACATTCAGTACTTC. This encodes CASSIAKNIQYF.

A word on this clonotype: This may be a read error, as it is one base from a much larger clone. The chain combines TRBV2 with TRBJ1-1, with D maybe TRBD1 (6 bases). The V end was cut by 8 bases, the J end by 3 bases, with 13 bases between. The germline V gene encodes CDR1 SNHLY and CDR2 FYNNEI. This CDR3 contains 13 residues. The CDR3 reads CASVSQGDTEAFF. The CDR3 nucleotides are TGTGCCAGCGTATCACAGGGAGACACTGAAGCTTTCTTT.

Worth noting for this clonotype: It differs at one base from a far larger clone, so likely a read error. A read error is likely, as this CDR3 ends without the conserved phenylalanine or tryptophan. CDR3 protein: CASSLAVLNQETQYS. CDR3 coding DNA: TGTGCCAGCAGCTTAGCAGTACTCAACCAAGAGACCCAGTACTCC. The V call is TRBV7-2, the J call TRBJ2-7; D unresolved. The closer fit of TRBJ2-5 to the DNA end suggests the J call may be wrong. Germline assignment: CDR1 SGHTA and CDR2 FQGNSA. The CDR3 contains 15 residues.

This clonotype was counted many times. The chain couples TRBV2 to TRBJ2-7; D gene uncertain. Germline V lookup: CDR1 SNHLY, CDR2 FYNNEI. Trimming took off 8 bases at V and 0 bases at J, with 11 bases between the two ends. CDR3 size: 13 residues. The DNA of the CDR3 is TGTGCCAGCGGAGCTCTGAGCTCCTACGAGCAGTACTTC. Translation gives CASGALSSYEQYF.

In DNA form, the CDR3 reads TGTGCCAGCGGGCCCGATAGCGGGAGAAGGGAGACCCAGTACTTC. It is translated as CASGPDSGRRETQYF. The genes are TRBV6-1 and TRBJ2-5, with 9 nucleotides matching TRBD2. The J segment lost 5 bases and the V segment lost 8 bases, leaving 12 bases of the junction unmatched. CDR3 length equals 15 residues. Germline V gene lookup returns CDR1 MNHNS and CDR2 SASEGT.

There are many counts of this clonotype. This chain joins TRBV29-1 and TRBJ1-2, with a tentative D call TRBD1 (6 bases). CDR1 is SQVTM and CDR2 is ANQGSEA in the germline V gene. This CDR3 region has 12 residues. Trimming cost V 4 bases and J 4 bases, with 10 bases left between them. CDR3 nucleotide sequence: TGCAGCGTTGGTCGGGGGCTCTATGGCTACACCTTC. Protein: CSVGRGLYGYTF.

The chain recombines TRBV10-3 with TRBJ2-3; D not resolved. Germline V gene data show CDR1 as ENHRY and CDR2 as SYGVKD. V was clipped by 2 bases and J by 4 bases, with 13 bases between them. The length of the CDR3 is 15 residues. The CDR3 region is CAISEPKMSSDTQYF. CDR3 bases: TGTGCCATCAGTGAGCCAAAGATGAGTTCAGATACGCAGTATTTT.

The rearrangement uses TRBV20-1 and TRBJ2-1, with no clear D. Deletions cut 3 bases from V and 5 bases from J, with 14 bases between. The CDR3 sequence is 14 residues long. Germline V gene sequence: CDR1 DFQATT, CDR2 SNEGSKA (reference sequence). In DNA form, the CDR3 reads TGCAGTGCTAGTAGGTCCATTCAAGACAATGAGCAGTTCTTC. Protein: CSASRSIQDNEQFF.

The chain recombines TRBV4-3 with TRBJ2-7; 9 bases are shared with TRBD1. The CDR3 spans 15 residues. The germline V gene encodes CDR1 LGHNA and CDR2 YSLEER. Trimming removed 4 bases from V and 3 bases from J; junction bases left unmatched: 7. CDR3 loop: CASSRLPGQGYEQYF. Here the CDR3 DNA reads TGCGCCAGCAGCCGATTACCGGGACAGGGCTACGAGCAGTACTTC.

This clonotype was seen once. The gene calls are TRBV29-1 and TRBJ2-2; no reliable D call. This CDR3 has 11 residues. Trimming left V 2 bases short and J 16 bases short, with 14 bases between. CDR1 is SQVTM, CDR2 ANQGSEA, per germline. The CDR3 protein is CSVEMGGVSFF. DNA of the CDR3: TGCAGCGTTGAAATGGGTGGGGTTTCGTTTTTT.

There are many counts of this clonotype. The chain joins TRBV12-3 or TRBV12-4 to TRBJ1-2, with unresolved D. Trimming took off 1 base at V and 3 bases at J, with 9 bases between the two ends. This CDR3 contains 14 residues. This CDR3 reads CASSLEEIDYGYTF. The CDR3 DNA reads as TGTGCCAGCAGTTTAGAGGAAATTGACTATGGCTACACCTTC.

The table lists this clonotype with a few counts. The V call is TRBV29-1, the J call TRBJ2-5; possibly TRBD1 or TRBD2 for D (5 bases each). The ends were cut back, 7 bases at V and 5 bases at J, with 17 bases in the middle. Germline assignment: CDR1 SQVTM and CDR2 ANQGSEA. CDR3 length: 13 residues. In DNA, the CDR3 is TGCAGCGGACGGGACCCCACACCGGAGACCCAGTACTTC. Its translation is CSGRDPTPETQYF.

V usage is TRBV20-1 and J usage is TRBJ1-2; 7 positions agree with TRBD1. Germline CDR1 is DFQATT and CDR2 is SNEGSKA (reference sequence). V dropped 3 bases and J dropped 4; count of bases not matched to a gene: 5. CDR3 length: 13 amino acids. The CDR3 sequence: CSASRQGGYGYTF. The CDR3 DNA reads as TGCAGTGCTAGTAGACAGGGAGGCTATGGCTACACCTTC.

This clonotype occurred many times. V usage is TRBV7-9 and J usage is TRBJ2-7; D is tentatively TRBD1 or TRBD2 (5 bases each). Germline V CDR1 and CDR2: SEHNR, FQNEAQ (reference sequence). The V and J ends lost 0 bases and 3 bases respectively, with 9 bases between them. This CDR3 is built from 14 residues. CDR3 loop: CASSLAGVVYEQYF. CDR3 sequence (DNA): TGTGCCAGCAGCTTAGCGGGGGTAGTCTACGAGCAGTACTTC.

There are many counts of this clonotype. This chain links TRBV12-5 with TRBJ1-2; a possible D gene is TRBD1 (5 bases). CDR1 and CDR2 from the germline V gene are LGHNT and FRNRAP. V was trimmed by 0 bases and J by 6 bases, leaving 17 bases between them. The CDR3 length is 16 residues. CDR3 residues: CASGLVLRGGRHGYTF. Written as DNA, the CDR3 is TGTGCTAGTGGTTTGGTTCTTAGGGGCGGACGGCATGGCTACACCTTC.

The CDR3 sequence is CASSTLWDEQFF. The DNA for the CDR3 is TGTGCCAGCAGTACCTTATGGGATGAGCAGTTCTTC. The V and J genes are TRBV28 and TRBJ2-1, with D unclear. The CDR3 has 12 amino acids. Trimming removed 5 bases at V and 8 bases at J, with 10 bases between. Germline CDR1 is MDHEN and CDR2 is SYDVKM.

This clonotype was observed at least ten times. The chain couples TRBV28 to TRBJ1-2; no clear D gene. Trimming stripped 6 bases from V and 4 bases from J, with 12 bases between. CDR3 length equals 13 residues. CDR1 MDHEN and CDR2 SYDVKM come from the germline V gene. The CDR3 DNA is TGTGCCAGCAGGACGTTAGCCCGCTATGGCTACACCTTC. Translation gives CASRTLARYGYTF.